This TCR beta chain derives from a study of B cell selection in AIRE deficiency. To note about this clone: Its cognate antigen is unknown.

The CDR3 has 16 amino acids. Germline values: CDR1 SGHDT, CDR2 YYEEEE. The V end was cut by 4 bases, the J end by 5 bases, with 20 bases between. In the authors' workflow: Pooled conventional T cells gave 95,000 to 110,000 patient and 13.4x10^4 donor TCRbeta sequences. Data came from immunoSEQ multiplex PCR; TCRdb stores just in-frame clones and leaves some out. V and J calls and clone size are copied from that table; D and trimming were computed from the DNA. The sample holds some 24,000 clones, roughly 96% seen once. Conventional CD4 T cells were sorted as CD4+CD127+ cells. General study findings and limits: Of 3657 shared Treg TCRbeta sequences, 30% to 40% were healthy-only, about 8.6% patient-only.

V usage is TRBV5-6 and J usage is TRBJ2-3, with D maybe TRBD2 (5 bases). This clonotype was obtained from a human donor with AIRE deficiency. Specimen: conventional CD4+ T cells sorted from PBMCs. As DNA, the CDR3 is TGTGCCAGCAGCCGAGTTACGGGAATGGCTGTAGATACGCAGTATTTT. Translating gives CASSRVTGMAVDTQYF.